This paragraph reports one TCR beta chain. Antigen specificity is unknown. This specimen comes from a study of cytomegalovirus exposure and HLA in healthy donors. On the study more broadly: Researchers found that approximately 80% of a few hundred genotyped donors fell within the Caucasian-associated ancestry cluster.

The PCR used 60 Vbeta and 13 Jbeta primers. Only in-frame clones appear in the TCRdb table, and some are missing; sequencing was by immunoSEQ multiplex PCR. The table records 150,000 or so clones, over 65% of them present only once. The CDR3 is made up of 14 amino acids. Per germline, CDR1 MNHEY and CDR2 SVGAGI. V lost 6 bases and J lost 6; bases outside the gene matches: 7. Findings and caveats of the study: High specificity and sensitivity for cytomegalovirus status were reported for the classifier.

Sequenced: PBMCs. The receptor's source is a middle-aged man in good health and CMV-seropositive. This chain links TRBV6-5 with TRBJ2-2, with 7 bases that match TRBD2. The chain's CDR3 is CASRGGSRAGELFF. The CDR3 region has the DNA TGTGCCAGCAGGGGCGGGAGTCGGGCCGGGGAGCTGTTTTTT.